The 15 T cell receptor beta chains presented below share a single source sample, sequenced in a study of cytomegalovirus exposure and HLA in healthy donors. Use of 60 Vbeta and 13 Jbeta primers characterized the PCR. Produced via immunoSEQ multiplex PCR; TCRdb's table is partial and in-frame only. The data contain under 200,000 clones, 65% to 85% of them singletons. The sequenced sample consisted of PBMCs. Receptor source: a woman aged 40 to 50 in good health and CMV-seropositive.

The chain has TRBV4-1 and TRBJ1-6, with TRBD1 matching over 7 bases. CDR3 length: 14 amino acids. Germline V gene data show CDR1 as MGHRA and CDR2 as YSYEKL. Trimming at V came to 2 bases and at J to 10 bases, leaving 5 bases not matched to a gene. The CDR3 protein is CASSQIGGESPLHF. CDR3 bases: TGCGCCAGCAGCCAAATAGGGGGCGAGTCACCCCTCCACTTT.

The DNA for the CDR3 is TGCGCCAGCAGCCAAGAACCGGGGGTGGGAACCGGGGAGCTGTTTTTT. It encodes CASSQEPGVGTGELFF. The chain carries TRBV4-3 and TRBJ2-2, with TRBD2 as a possible D gene (6 bases). CDR1 is LGHNA, CDR2 YSLEER, per germline. CDR3 length equals 16 residues. The ends were cut back, 0 bases at V and 5 bases at J, with 13 bases in the middle.

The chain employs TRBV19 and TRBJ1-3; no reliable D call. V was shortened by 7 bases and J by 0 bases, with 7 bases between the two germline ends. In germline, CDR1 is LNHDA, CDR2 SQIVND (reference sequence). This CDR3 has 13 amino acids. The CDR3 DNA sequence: TGTGCCAGTACCTCCCGCTCTGGAAACACCATATATTTT. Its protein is CASTSRSGNTIYF.

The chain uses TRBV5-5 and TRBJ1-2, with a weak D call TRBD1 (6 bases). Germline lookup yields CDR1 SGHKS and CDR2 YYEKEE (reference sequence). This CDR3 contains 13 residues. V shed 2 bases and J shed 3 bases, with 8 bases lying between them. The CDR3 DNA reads TGTGCCAGCAGCTTTCCAGGGGACTATGGCTACACCTTC. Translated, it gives CASSFPGDYGYTF.

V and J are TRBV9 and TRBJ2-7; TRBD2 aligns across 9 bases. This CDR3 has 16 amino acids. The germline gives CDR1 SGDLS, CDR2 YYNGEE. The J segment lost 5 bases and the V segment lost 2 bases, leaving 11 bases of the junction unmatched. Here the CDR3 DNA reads TGTGCCAGCAGCGTGGGATCTAGCGGGATTTTGAACGAGCAGTACTTC. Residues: CASSVGSSGILNEQYF.

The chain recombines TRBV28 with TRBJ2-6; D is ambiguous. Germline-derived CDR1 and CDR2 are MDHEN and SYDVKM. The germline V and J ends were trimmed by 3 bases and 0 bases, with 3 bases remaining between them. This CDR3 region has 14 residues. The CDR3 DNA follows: TGTGCCAGCAGTTTCCACTCTGGGGCCAACGTCCTGACTTTC. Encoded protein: CASSFHSGANVLTF.

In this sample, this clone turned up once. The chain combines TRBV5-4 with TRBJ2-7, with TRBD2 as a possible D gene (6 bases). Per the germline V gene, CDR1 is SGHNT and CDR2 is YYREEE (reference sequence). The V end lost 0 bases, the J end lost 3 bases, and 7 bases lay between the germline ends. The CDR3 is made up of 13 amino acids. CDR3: CASSLVGGYEQYF. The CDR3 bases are TGTGCCAGCAGCTTGGTCGGGGGCTACGAGCAGTACTTC.

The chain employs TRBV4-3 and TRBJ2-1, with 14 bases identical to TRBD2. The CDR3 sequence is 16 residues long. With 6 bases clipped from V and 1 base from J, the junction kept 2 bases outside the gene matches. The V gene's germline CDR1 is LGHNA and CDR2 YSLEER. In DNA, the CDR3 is TGCGCCAGCAGGCGGACTAGCGGGGGGTCCTACAATGAGCAGTTCTTC. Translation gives CASRRTSGGSYNEQFF.

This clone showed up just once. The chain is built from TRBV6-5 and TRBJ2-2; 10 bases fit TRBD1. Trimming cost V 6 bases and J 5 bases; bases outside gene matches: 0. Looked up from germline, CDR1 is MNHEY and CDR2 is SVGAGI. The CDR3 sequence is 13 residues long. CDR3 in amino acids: CASRGQGTGELFF. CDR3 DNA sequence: TGTGCCAGCAGGGGACAGGGGACCGGGGAGCTGTTTTTT.

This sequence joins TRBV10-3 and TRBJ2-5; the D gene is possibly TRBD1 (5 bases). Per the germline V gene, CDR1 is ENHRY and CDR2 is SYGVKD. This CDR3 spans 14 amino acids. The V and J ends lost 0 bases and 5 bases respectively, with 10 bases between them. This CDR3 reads CAISESGARETQYF. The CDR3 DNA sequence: TGTGCCATCAGTGAGTCAGGGGCCCGTGAGACCCAGTACTTC.

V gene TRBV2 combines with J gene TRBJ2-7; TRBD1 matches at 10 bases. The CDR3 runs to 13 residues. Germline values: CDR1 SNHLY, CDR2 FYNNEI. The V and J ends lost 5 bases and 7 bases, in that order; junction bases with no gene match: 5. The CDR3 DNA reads TGTGCCAGCAGTCCCGGGACAGGGGCGGAGCAGTACTTC. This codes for CASSPGTGAEQYF.

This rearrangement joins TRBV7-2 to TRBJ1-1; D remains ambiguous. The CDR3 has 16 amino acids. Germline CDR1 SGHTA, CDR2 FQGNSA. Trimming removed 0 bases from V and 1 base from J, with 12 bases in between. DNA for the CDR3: TGTGCCAGCAGCTTAGCAGGCGGATACAAGAACACTGAAGCTTTCTTT. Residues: CASSLAGGYKNTEAFF.

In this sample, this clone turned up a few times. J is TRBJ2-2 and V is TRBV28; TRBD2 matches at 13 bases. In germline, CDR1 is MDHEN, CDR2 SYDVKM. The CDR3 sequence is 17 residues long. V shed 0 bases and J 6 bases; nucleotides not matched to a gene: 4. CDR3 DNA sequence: TGTGCCAGCAGTTTATGGAGACTAGCGGGAGGACCCGGGGAGCTGTTTTTT. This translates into CASSLWRLAGGPGELFF.

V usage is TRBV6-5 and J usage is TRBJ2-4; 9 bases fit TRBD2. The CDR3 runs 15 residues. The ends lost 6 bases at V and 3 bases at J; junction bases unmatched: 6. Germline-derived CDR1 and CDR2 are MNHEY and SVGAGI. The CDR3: CASSFSGRDKNIQYF. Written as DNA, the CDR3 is TGTGCCAGCAGCTTTAGCGGGAGAGACAAAAACATTCAGTACTTC.

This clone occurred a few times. CDR3 amino acids: CASSRGQGSVLTEAFF. The CDR3 DNA is TGTGCCAGTAGCCGCGGACAGGGTAGCGTATTGACTGAAGCTTTCTTT. The V call is TRBV19, the J call TRBJ1-1, with TRBD1 matching 8 bases. V lost 6 bases to trimming and J lost 5 bases; unmatched junction nucleotides: 14. The germline V gene encodes CDR1 LNHDA and CDR2 SQIVND (reference sequence). This CDR3 spans 16 amino acids. Complete variable domain (other parts from reference TRBV19 and TRBJ1-1): DGGITQSPKYLFRKEGQNVTLSCEQNLNHDAMYWYRQDPGQGLRLIYYSQIVNDFQKGDIAEGYSVSREKKESFPLTVTSAQKNPTAFYLCASSRGQGSVLTEAFFGQGTRLTVV.